The present T cell receptor (beta chain) was sequenced within a study of blood T cell repertoires in COVID-19. On the study more broadly: The study drew acute and convalescent COVID-19 samples from the United States, Italy and Spain. Nucleic acid was either cDNA or gDNA, and it came from T cells, B-cell-depleted T cells, or PBMCs.

CDR1 is SGHDN and CDR2 is FVKESK in the germline V gene. V trimming: 3 bases; J trimming: 1 base; junction bases outside the gene matches: 8. The CDR3 extends over 16 amino acids. In the original workflow: The authors estimated nucleated cell counts from reference gene primer amplification. Profiled with immunoSEQ multiplex PCR; TCRdb holds only in-frame clones, not every one. V and J calls and clone size are those listed in that table; D and trimming were worked out from the DNA. The sample carries roughly 410,000 clones, around 87% recorded once. What was sequenced was peripheral blood. This rearrangement joins TRBV14 to TRBJ1-1; 7 bases line up with TRBD1. This sequence originates from a woman aged 60-75 years with COVID-19, enrolled during active disease. CDR3 region: CASSQLQGLGNTEAFF. The CDR3 nucleotides read TGTGCCAGCAGCCAGTTACAGGGGCTCGGGAACACTGAAGCTTTCTTT. Supplemented by reference TRBV14 and TRBJ1-1, the full variable domain reads EAGVTQFPSHSVIEKGQTVTLRCDPISGHDNLYWYRRVMGKEIKFLLHFVKESKQDESGMPNNRFLAERTGGTYSTLKVQPAELEDSGVYFCASSQLQGLGNTEAFFGQGTRLTVV.